This is a list of T cell receptor beta chains from one sample in a study of T cell changes during pregnancy in multiple sclerosis. Profiling relied on immunoSEQ multiplex PCR, and the TCRdb table lists in-frame clones only, not all of them. Altogether approximately 94,000 clones are present, 92% being singletons, with the ten largest covering about 1.8%. Sequenced material: peripheral blood, taken after pregnancy. The receptor source for this set is a female donor with multiple sclerosis, enrolled in a pregnancy study. The CDR3 runs from the conserved cysteine through the conserved F or W. Each record gives: J gene, V gene, CDR3 protein.

j_call: TRBJ2-6
v_call: TRBV2
cdr3_aa: CASSVAGGANVLTF

j_call: TRBJ1-6
v_call: TRBV28
cdr3_aa: CASSQPSGGNSPLHF

j_call: TRBJ1-4
v_call: TRBV7-6
cdr3_aa: CASSAGSDEKLFF

j_call: TRBJ2-5
v_call: TRBV25-1
cdr3_aa: CASRGGGTSGWETQYF

j_call: TRBJ1-6
v_call: TRBV7-2
cdr3_aa: CASSPSAFLGSPLHF

j_call: TRBJ1-1
v_call: TRBV27
cdr3_aa: CASSRGQGPFPLNTEAFF

j_call: TRBJ1-5
v_call: TRBV6-6
cdr3_aa: CASSYAGNNQPQHF

j_call: TRBJ1-2
v_call: TRBV10-3
cdr3_aa: CAIQTDNYGYTF

j_call: TRBJ1-2
v_call: TRBV6-1
cdr3_aa: CASRGQGAGNYGYTF

j_call: TRBJ1-1
v_call: TRBV7-8
cdr3_aa: CASSFILSRNTEAFF

j_call: TRBJ2-2
v_call: TRBV13
cdr3_aa: CASSRVGEGGELFF

j_call: TRBJ1-6
v_call: TRBV27
cdr3_aa: CASRSTGNSYNSPLHF

j_call: TRBJ1-3
v_call: TRBV19
cdr3_aa: CASSFHPQDSGNTIYF

j_call: TRBJ1-6
v_call: TRBV6-5
cdr3_aa: CASSYGGVYNSPLHF

j_call: TRBJ2-3
v_call: TRBV5-5
cdr3_aa: CASSLAGRATDTQYF